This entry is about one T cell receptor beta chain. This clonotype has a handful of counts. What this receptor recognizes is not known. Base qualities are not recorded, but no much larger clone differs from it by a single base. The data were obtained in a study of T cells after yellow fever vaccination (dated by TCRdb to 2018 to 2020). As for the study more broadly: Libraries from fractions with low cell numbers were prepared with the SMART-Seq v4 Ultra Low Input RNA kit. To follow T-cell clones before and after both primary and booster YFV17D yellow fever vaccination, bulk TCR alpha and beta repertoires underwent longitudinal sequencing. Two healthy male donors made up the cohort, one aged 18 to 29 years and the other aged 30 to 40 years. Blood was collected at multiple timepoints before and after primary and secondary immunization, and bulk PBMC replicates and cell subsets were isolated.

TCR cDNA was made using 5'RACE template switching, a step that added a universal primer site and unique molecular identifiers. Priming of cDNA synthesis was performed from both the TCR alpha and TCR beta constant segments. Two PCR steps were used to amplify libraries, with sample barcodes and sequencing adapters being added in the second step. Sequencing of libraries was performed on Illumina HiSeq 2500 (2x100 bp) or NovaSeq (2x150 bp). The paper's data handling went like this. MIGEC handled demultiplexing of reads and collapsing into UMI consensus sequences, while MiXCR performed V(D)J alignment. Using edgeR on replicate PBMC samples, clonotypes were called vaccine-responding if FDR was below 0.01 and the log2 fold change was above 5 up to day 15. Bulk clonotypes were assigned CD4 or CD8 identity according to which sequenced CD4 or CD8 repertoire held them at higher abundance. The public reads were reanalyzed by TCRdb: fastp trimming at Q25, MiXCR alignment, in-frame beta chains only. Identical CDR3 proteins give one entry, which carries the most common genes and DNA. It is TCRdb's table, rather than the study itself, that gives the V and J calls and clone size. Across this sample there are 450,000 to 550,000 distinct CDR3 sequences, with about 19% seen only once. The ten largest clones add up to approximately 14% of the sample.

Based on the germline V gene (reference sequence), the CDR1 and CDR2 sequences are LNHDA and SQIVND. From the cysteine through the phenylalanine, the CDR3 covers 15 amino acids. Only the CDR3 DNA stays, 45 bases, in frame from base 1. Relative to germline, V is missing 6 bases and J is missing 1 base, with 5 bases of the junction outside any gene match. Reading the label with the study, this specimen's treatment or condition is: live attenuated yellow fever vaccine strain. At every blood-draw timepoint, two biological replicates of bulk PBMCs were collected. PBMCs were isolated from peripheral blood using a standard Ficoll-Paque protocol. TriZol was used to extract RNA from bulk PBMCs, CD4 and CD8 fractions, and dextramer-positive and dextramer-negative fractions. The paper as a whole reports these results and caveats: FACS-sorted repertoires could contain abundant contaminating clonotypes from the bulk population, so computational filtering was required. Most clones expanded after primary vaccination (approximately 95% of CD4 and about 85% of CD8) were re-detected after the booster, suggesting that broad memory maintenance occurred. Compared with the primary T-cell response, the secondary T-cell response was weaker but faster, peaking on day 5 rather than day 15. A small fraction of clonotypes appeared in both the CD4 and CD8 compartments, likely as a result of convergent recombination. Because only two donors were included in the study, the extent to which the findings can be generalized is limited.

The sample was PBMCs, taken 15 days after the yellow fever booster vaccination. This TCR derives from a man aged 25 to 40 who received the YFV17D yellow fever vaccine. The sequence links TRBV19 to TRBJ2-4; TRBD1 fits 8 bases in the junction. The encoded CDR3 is CASSQRTGAKNIQYF. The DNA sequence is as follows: TGTGCCAGTAGCCAACGGACAGGGGCCAAAAACATTCAGTACTTC.